Presented here are 27 T cell receptor beta chains from one specimen sequenced in a study of Ad26.COV2.S vaccination and SARS-CoV-2 variants. Treatment: 15 to 20 received Ad26.COV2.S at low or high dose, single or two shots; roughly five received placebo; per-sample allocation not given. Vaccine and placebo recipients were sampled on day 63 after the first injection. Profiled with immunoSEQ multiplex PCR; TCRdb holds only in-frame clones, not every one. The sample lists hundreds of thousands of clones; roughly nine tenths were seen once. The sequenced sample was peripheral blood, obtained in a trial of Ad26.COV2.S vaccine versus placebo. The source is a person aged 18 to 59 who received the Ad26.COV2.S COVID-19 vaccine or a placebo.

V gene TRBV15 combines with J gene TRBJ2-7; D may be TRBD1 or TRBD2 (5 bases each). V was shortened by 5 bases and J by 6 bases, with 17 bases between the two germline ends. Germline CDR1 reads LNHNV; CDR2 reads YYDKDF (reference sequence). This CDR3 comprises 14 residues. As DNA, the CDR3 is TGTGCCACCAGCGTTGTTGTGGGACCCTCCGAGCAGTACTTC. Its translation is CATSVVVGPSEQYF. The full variable domain, its missing parts supplied by reference TRBV15 and TRBJ2-7, is DAMVIQNPRYQVTQFGKPVTLSCSQTLNHNVMYWYQQKSSQAPKLLFHYYDKDFNNEADTPDNFQSRRPNTSFCFLDIRSPGLGDTAMYLCATSVVVGPSEQYFGPGTRLTVT.

The chain recombines TRBV7-9 with TRBJ2-5; tentative D call: TRBD1 (6 bases). Germline V lookup: CDR1 SEHNR, CDR2 FQNEAQ (reference sequence). CDR3 length: 15 residues. Trimming removed 4 bases from V and 5 bases from J, with 17 bases in between. CDR3 DNA sequence: TGTGCCAGCAGCTACACCCTTCAGGGGAGCGAGACCCAGTACTTC. The encoded protein is CASSYTLQGSETQYF.

The rearrangement links TRBV4-3 to TRBJ2-5; 15 nucleotides agree with TRBD2. This CDR3 contains 15 residues. The germline gives CDR1 LGHNA, CDR2 YSLEER. V lost 4 bases, J lost 5 bases, and 2 bases stayed unmatched. The DNA of the CDR3 is TGCGCCAGCAGCCGAGGACTAGCGGGAGGGGAGACCCAGTACTTC. Protein product: CASSRGLAGGETQYF.

This rearrangement joins TRBV2 to TRBJ2-3, with 7 bases identical to TRBD1. CDR3 size: 15 residues. Germline-derived CDR1 and CDR2 are SNHLY and FYNNEI. V lost 8 bases, J lost 2 bases, and 10 bases stayed unmatched. CDR3 nucleotides: TGTGCCAGCTCCTGGGAGACAGGGCCCACAGATACGCAGTATTTT. This sequence encodes CASSWETGPTDTQYF.

This clone was seen many times. The gene calls are TRBV15 and TRBJ1-1; D not resolved. The germline gives CDR1 LNHNV, CDR2 YYDKDF (reference sequence). This CDR3 has 14 amino acids. V was clipped by 0 bases and J by 9 bases, with 14 bases between them. Written as DNA, the CDR3 is TGTGCCACCAGCAGAGAGGGTTTAGGGTACAAAGCTTTCTTT. Its translation: CATSREGLGYKAFF.

The CDR3 coding sequence is TGTGCCAGCAGCACCTACAGGGTTGCGAACACCGGGGAGCTGTTTTTT. Translation gives CASSTYRVANTGELFF. This chain uses TRBV11-3 with TRBJ2-2, with a tentative D call TRBD1 (6 bases). The germline gives CDR1 SGHNT, CDR2 YENEEA. The CDR3 is 16 amino acids. Trimming left V 5 bases short and J 0 bases short, with 13 bases between.

This chain uses TRBV7-3 with TRBJ1-1; 7 nucleotides align to TRBD1. The CDR3 is made up of 13 amino acids. The trim removed 5 bases at V and 5 bases at J, leaving 5 bases unmatched. Germline CDR1 reads SGHTA; CDR2 reads FQGTGA. The DNA of the CDR3 is TGTGCCAGCAGCATCAGACAGGGAACTGAAGCTTTCTTT. As protein: CASSIRQGTEAFF.

The chain employs TRBV28 and TRBJ1-1; the D is unclear. Trimming shortened V by 1 base and J by 6 bases, and 9 bases separated the two germline ends. The CDR3 consists of 13 residues. Germline CDR1 is MDHEN and CDR2 is SYDVKM. The CDR3 DNA is TGTGCCAGCAGTTTATCAGCAGCCGCTGAAGCTTTCTTT. Encoded protein: CASSLSAAAEAFF.

V is TRBV5-1 and J is TRBJ2-4; either TRBD1 or TRBD2 may supply D (5 bases each). Trimming shortened V by 0 bases and J by 3 bases, and 19 bases separated the two germline ends. Looked up from germline, CDR1 is SGHRS and CDR2 is YFSETQ. The CDR3 is 18 residues long. The CDR3 loop reads CASSLASGPGGGKNIQYF. DNA of the CDR3: TGCGCCAGCAGCTTGGCCTCAGGTCCTGGGGGTGGCAAAAACATTCAGTACTTC. The full variable domain, completed using reference TRBV5-1 and TRBJ2-4, is KAGVTQTPRYLIKTRGQQVTLSCSPISGHRSVSWYQQTPGQGLQFLFEYFSETQRNKGNFPGRFSGRQFSNSRSEMNVSTLELGDSALYLCASSLASGPGGGKNIQYFGAGTRLSVL.

The rearrangement joins TRBV9 to TRBJ2-7; the match to TRBD1 covers 8 bases. From germline, CDR1 is SGDLS and CDR2 YYNGEE. V was pared by 0 bases and J by 3 bases, with 14 bases of the junction left unmatched. This CDR3 is built from 18 residues. The CDR3 spells CASSVGPAGGDNHYEQYF. CDR3 bases: TGTGCCAGCAGCGTAGGCCCAGCAGGGGGCGATAACCACTACGAGCAGTACTTC. The whole variable domain, filled in from reference TRBV9 and TRBJ2-7, reads DSGVTQTPKHLITATGQRVTLRCSPRSGDLSVYWYQQSLDQGLQFLIQYYNGEERAKGNILERFSAQQFPDLHSELNLSSLELGDSALYFCASSVGPAGGDNHYEQYFGPGTRLTVT.

The chain combines TRBV5-8 with TRBJ2-7; D gene uncertain. V dropped 2 bases and J dropped 0 bases, with 6 bases sitting between them. CDR1 is SGHTS, CDR2 YDEGEE, per germline. The CDR3 has 13 amino acids. This CDR3 reads CASSLYSSYEQYF. The CDR3, as DNA: TGTGCCAGCAGCTTATATAGCTCCTACGAGCAGTACTTC.

The chain combines TRBV19 with TRBJ2-7, with 7 bases that match TRBD2. This CDR3 region has 16 residues. Trimming cost V 3 bases and J 6 bases; bases outside gene matches: 14. Germline V gene sequence: CDR1 LNHDA, CDR2 SQIVND (reference sequence). The DNA of the CDR3 is TGTGCCAGTAGTATGAGCGGGACCACCCGCTGGGGCGAGCAGTACTTC. As protein: CASSMSGTTRWGEQYF.

V is TRBV19 and J is TRBJ2-2, with D perhaps assigned TRBD1 or TRBD2 (7 bases each). The CDR3 loop spans 14 amino acids. V was clipped by 8 bases and J by 6 bases, with 16 bases between them. The germline gives CDR1 LNHDA, CDR2 SQIVND (reference sequence). CDR3 nucleotide sequence: TGTGCCAGTGATGACAGGGCGGGGGCCGGGGAGCTGTTTTTT. This translates into CASDDRAGAGELFF.

This clone was counted between two and nine times. The same CDR3 can be traced to other DNA sequences in this sample. This sequence joins TRBV19 and TRBJ1-1; a possible D gene is TRBD1 (5 bases). This CDR3 has 14 residues. V dropped 3 bases and J dropped 1 base, with 9 bases sitting between them. Germline V gene data show CDR1 as LNHDA and CDR2 as SQIVND (reference sequence). CDR3: CASSMGTGNTEAFF. DNA of the CDR3: TGTGCCAGTAGTATGGGAACAGGGAACACTGAAGCTTTCTTT. The full variable domain, with the rest looked up from reference TRBV19 and TRBJ1-1, is DGGITQSPKYLFRKEGQNVTLSCEQNLNHDAMYWYRQDPGQGLRLIYYSQIVNDFQKGDIAEGYSVSREKKESFPLTVTSAQKNPTAFYLCASSMGTGNTEAFFGQGTRLTVV.

The chain is built from TRBV18 and TRBJ1-3; 10 bases align to TRBD1. Germline V CDR1 and CDR2: KGHSH, LQKENI. V trimming: 4 bases; J trimming: 0 bases; junction bases outside the gene matches: 3. CDR3 length: 16 amino acids. Written as DNA, the CDR3 is TGTGCCAGCTCACAGGACAGGGGGGACTCTGGAAACACCATATATTTT. Residues: CASSQDRGDSGNTIYF. The full variable domain, rest sourced from reference TRBV18 and TRBJ1-3, is NAGVMQNPRHLVRRRGQEARLRCSPMKGHSHVYWYRQLPEEGLKFMVYLQKENIIDESGMPKERFSAEFPKEGPSILRIQQVVRGDSAAYFCASSQDRGDSGNTIYFGEGSWLTVV.

The chain carries TRBV30 and TRBJ1-2; D is undetermined. Germline CDR1 reads GTSNPN; CDR2 reads SVGIG (reference sequence). The length of the CDR3 is 10 residues. Trimming took 5 bases from V and 2 from J, leaving 3 bases between them. The CDR3 sequence is CAWENYGYTF. The CDR3 bases are TGTGCCTGGGAAAACTATGGCTACACCTTC.

The chain has TRBV18 and TRBJ2-3; 7 bases align to TRBD1. This CDR3 has 14 residues. V lost 6 bases, J lost 2 bases, and 5 bases stayed unmatched. Germline V gene data show CDR1 as KGHSH and CDR2 as LQKENI. The CDR3 sequence is CASSATGITDTQYF. Here the CDR3 DNA reads TGTGCCAGCTCCGCGACAGGGATCACAGATACGCAGTATTTT. The full variable domain, completed using reference TRBV18 and TRBJ2-3, is NAGVMQNPRHLVRRRGQEARLRCSPMKGHSHVYWYRQLPEEGLKFMVYLQKENIIDESGMPKERFSAEFPKEGPSILRIQQVVRGDSAAYFCASSATGITDTQYFGPGTRLTVL.

The sample holds one count of this clone. V usage is TRBV9 and J usage is TRBJ1-1; D remains ambiguous. The length of the CDR3 is 16 residues. Trimming removed 0 bases from V and 6 bases from J, with 18 bases in between. Per the germline V gene, CDR1 is SGDLS and CDR2 is YYNGEE. CDR3 sequence reads: CASSVAADFRTAEAFF. CDR3 nucleotides: TGTGCCAGCAGCGTAGCGGCAGACTTCCGCACGGCTGAAGCTTTCTTT.

The V gene is TRBV28, the J gene TRBJ2-7; D unclear. Germline CDR1 reads MDHEN; CDR2 reads SYDVKM. The germline V and J ends were trimmed by 5 bases and 6 bases, with 11 bases remaining between them. This CDR3 spans 12 amino acids. DNA of the CDR3: TGTGCCAGCAGTATCCCCCCGAGCGAGCAGTACTTC. It codes for CASSIPPSEQYF.

The chain couples TRBV18 to TRBJ1-5; D is unclear. The germline V and J ends were trimmed by 2 bases and 1 base, with 15 bases remaining between them. The CDR3 covers 17 residues. Germline CDR1 reads KGHSH; CDR2 reads LQKENI. The CDR3 spells CASSPKDTLASNQPQHF. The DNA of the CDR3 is TGTGCCAGCTCACCAAAAGACACACTCGCGAGCAATCAGCCCCAGCATTTT.

The chain carries TRBV4-2 and TRBJ1-2; a possible D gene is TRBD1 (5 bases). Per germline, CDR1 LGHNA and CDR2 YNFKEQ. This CDR3 has 13 amino acids. V was trimmed by 8 bases and J by 3 bases, leaving 13 bases between them. In DNA, the CDR3 is TGTGCCAGCGGGCTCGTGGGGGACTATGGCTACACCTTC. Its protein is CASGLVGDYGYTF.

The J gene is TRBJ1-2, the V gene TRBV19, with D possibly TRBD1 on 5 matching bases. The CDR3 extends over 13 amino acids. Trimming cost V 6 bases and J 4 bases, with 12 bases left between them. Germline V gene lookup returns CDR1 LNHDA and CDR2 SQIVND (reference sequence). The CDR3 protein is CASSPFRGYGYTF. CDR3 nucleotides: TGTGCCAGTAGCCCCTTTAGGGGCTATGGCTACACCTTC.

This chain connects TRBV7-2 to TRBJ1-1; the D is unclear. Germline CDR1 is SGHTA and CDR2 is FQGNSA. This CDR3 is built from 12 residues. V lost 6 bases and J lost 7, with 12 bases in between. CDR3 DNA sequence: TGTGCCAGCAGTCGATCCCTTAATGAAGCTTTCTTT. Amino acids: CASSRSLNEAFF.

The gene calls are TRBV19 and TRBJ2-3; D remains unclear. Germline CDR1 reads LNHDA; CDR2 reads SQIVND (reference sequence). V dropped 8 bases and J dropped 4 bases, with 13 bases sitting between them. This CDR3 spans 13 amino acids. The CDR3 coding sequence is TGTGCCAGTTCCCGTGGGAAACCAGATACGCAGTATTTT. It encodes CASSRGKPDTQYF.

This clone appeared a few times. This chain connects TRBV3-1 (or the pseudogene TRBV3-2) to TRBJ2-3; D uncertain. Germline lookup yields CDR1 LGHDT and CDR2 YNNKEL (reference sequence). V dropped 1 base and J dropped 5 bases, with 7 bases sitting between them. The CDR3 extends over 13 amino acids. CDR3 nucleotides: TGTGCCAGCAGCCAAGGTCCGGGAGATACGCAGTATTTT. Translating it yields CASSQGPGDTQYF.

CDR3 sequence reads: CASSLDRVIGPQHF. As DNA, the CDR3 is TGTGCCAGCAGCTTGGATCGGGTTATAGGGCCCCAGCATTTT. The chain joins TRBV11-2 to TRBJ1-5, with D unclear. The germline V and J ends were trimmed by 3 bases and 9 bases, with 15 bases remaining between them. CDR3 length: 14 amino acids. The V gene's germline CDR1 is SGHAT and CDR2 FQNNGV.

This chain connects TRBV11-2 to TRBJ1-2, with D possibly matching TRBD1 (5 bases). The CDR3 totals 12 residues. Looked up from germline, CDR1 is SGHAT and CDR2 is FQNNGV. V was clipped by 7 bases and J by 5 bases, with 11 bases between them. The CDR3 here is CASTPGAYGYTF. As DNA, the CDR3 is TGTGCCAGCACCCCCGGGGCTTATGGCTACACCTTC.